The 24 T cell receptor beta chains below were found in one sample sequenced in a study of T-cell memory formation after mild COVID-19. Each CDR3 protein gets one entry after TCRdb re-called the 5' RACE reads with MiXCR. Of hundreds of thousands of distinct CDR3 sequences listed, roughly 22% are singletons. Material: PBMCs or a T cell subset sorted from them (not recorded which). Receptor source: an adult woman who had mild COVID-19 (a few samples of this study predate the infection). Cell type and time point are not known.

This rearrangement joins TRBV7-2 to TRBJ1-2; D unclear. Trimming cost V 3 bases and J 2 bases, with 1 base left between them. CDR3 length: 11 residues. Germline values: CDR1 SGHTA, CDR2 FQGNSA. CDR3 nucleotides: TGTGCCAGCAGCTTCAACTATGGCTACACCTTC. Amino acids: CASSFNYGYTF.

This clonotype was counted a few times. The CDR3: CASSTCDGAGGAYIQYF. CDR3 DNA sequence: TGTGCCAGCAGCACCTGCGACGGGGCAGGGGGCGCGTACATTCAGTACTTC. This chain connects TRBV21-1 to TRBJ2-4; the table's D call TRBD1 went unverified against the DNA. TRBV21-1 is annotated as a pseudogene. CDR3 length equals 17 residues.

The chain carries TRBV25-1 and TRBJ2-2; 7 positions agree with TRBD2. The CDR3 has 15 residues. Germline trimming cut 8 bases from V and 4 bases from J; bases unmatched to any gene: 10. CDR1 and CDR2 from the germline V gene are MGHDK and SYGVNS. CDR3 region: CASLKGGRSTGELFF. CDR3 nucleotide sequence: TGTGCCAGCCTCAAGGGAGGGAGAAGCACCGGGGAGCTGTTTTTT.

V and J are TRBV7-2 and TRBJ2-3; D is uncertain. V lost 1 base to trimming and J lost 2 bases, with 7 bases between them. From germline, CDR1 is SGHTA and CDR2 FQGNSA. The CDR3 has 14 residues. The DNA for the CDR3 is TGTGCCAGCAGCTTAGGGCAGTACACAGATACGCAGTATTTT. Translated: CASSLGQYTDTQYF.

This clonotype was seen only a few times. This chain uses TRBV7-9 with TRBJ2-1, with D possibly matching TRBD1 (7 bases). Germline V gene lookup returns CDR1 SEHNR and CDR2 FQNEAQ (reference sequence). The CDR3 sequence is 18 residues long. V was trimmed by 5 bases and J by 0 bases, leaving 20 bases between them. Here the CDR3 DNA reads TGTGCCAGCAGCCTCGTAGGTGGGCGGGACAGCTCCTACAATGAGCAGTTCTTC. It is translated as CASSLVGGRDSSYNEQFF.

The chain is built from TRBV7-9 and TRBJ2-5; no clear D. Germline CDR1 is SEHNR and CDR2 is FQNEAQ (reference sequence). The CDR3 loop spans 12 amino acids. Between the trimmed V and J ends, which lost 2 bases and 5 bases, there was a span of 6 bases. The DNA for the CDR3 is TGTGCCAGCAGCTTATCAATGGAGACCCAGTACTTC. Translated, it gives CASSLSMETQYF.

The chain carries TRBV15 and TRBJ2-1, with 14 positions matching TRBD2. Germline CDR1 LNHNV, CDR2 YYDKDF (reference sequence). CDR3 length: 18 residues. The junction had 4 bases not matched to a gene; V was cut back by 3 bases and J by 0 bases. The CDR3 DNA sequence: TGTGCCACCAGCAGCGGACTAGCGGGAGGATTCTCCTACAATGAGCAGTTCTTC. Translating it yields CATSSGLAGGFSYNEQFF.

This clonotype occurred a few times. The chain carries TRBV6-4 and TRBJ1-1; 9 nucleotides match TRBD1. This CDR3 has 13 residues. Germline values: CDR1 MRHNA, CDR2 SNTAGT. Trimming took 4 bases from V and 4 from J; bases not matched to a gene: 1. The CDR3 coding sequence is TGTGCCAGCAGTGCGACAGGGGGCACTGAAGCTTTCTTT. This gives the protein CASSATGGTEAFF.

In its sample, this clonotype was seen a few times. V and J are TRBV2 and TRBJ2-2; D possibly uses TRBD1 or TRBD2 (6 bases each). The CDR3 has 15 amino acids. Trimming removed 4 bases at V and 6 bases at J, with 15 bases between. Germline CDR1 is SNHLY and CDR2 is FYNNEI. The CDR3 is CASSVFTGAAGELFF. The CDR3 nucleotides are TGTGCCAGCAGTGTTTTCACGGGGGCCGCCGGGGAGCTGTTTTTT.

This clonotype was detected a few times. The rearrangement links TRBV20-1 to TRBJ2-2, with D tentatively TRBD2 (6 bases). Germline V gene sequence: CDR1 DFQATT, CDR2 SNEGSKA (reference sequence). The CDR3 totals 15 residues. The ends were cut back, 4 bases at V and 4 bases at J, with 16 bases in the middle. The CDR3 sequence is CSAIRGAGGTGELFF. The CDR3 DNA is TGCAGTGCTATCCGCGGAGCCGGGGGCACCGGGGAGCTGTTTTTT.

The chain employs TRBV5-1 and TRBJ2-3; 10 positions match TRBD1. From germline, CDR1 is SGHRS and CDR2 YFSETQ. The CDR3 covers 14 residues. Trimming removed 4 bases from V and 4 bases from J; junction bases left unmatched: 3. The DNA of the CDR3 is TGCGCCAGCAGCGAAGGACAGGGGGCAGATACGCAGTATTTT. This translates into CASSEGQGADTQYF.

This clonotype was picked up a small number of times. The rearrangement joins TRBV12-3 or TRBV12-4 to TRBJ2-3; 11 bases map to TRBD2. This CDR3 has 15 amino acids. Unmatched junction bases numbered 0, after V lost 0 bases and J lost 4 bases. CDR3 region: CASSLAGLAADTQYF. CDR3 DNA sequence: TGTGCCAGCAGTTTAGCGGGACTAGCGGCAGATACGCAGTATTTT.

This clonotype occurred once. The V gene is TRBV20-1, the J gene TRBJ2-1; D is tentatively TRBD1 or TRBD2 (6 bases each). The V end was cut by 5 bases, the J end by 6 bases, with 17 bases between. The V gene's germline CDR1 is DFQATT and CDR2 SNEGSKA (reference sequence). The CDR3 runs 14 residues. The CDR3 DNA reads as TGCAGTGCTCCCTCGGGGGCTAGACTCAATGAGCAGTTCTTC. Residues: CSAPSGARLNEQFF.

This clonotype has a handful of counts. V and J are TRBV11-2 and TRBJ2-1, with D perhaps TRBD1 or TRBD2 (6 bases each). CDR1 is SGHAT and CDR2 is FQNNGV in the germline V gene. Trimming left V 3 bases short and J 0 bases short, with 18 bases between. The CDR3 sequence is 18 residues long. CDR3 DNA sequence: TGTGCCAGCAGCTTGACGGGGGCACTCAGAGGCTCCTACAATGAGCAGTTCTTC. Its translation is CASSLTGALRGSYNEQFF.

The sample holds one count of this clonotype. The rearrangement links TRBV6-5 to TRBJ2-3; TRBD1 matches at 10 bases. CDR3 length: 15 residues. Germline CDR1 is MNHEY and CDR2 is SVGAGI. With V trimmed by 6 bases and J by 4 bases, 7 bases remained unmatched. The CDR3 DNA follows: TGTGCCAGCAGGCGACAGGGGGCGCGTCCAGATACGCAGTATTTT. Translation: CASRRQGARPDTQYF.

In this sample, this clonotype turned up a few times. The J gene is TRBJ2-1, the V gene TRBV27; D not certain. V was trimmed by 2 bases and J by 3 bases, leaving 11 bases between them. This CDR3 comprises 15 residues. Germline CDR1 is MNHEY and CDR2 is SMNVEV (reference sequence). CDR3: CASSLGGYLYNEQFF. The CDR3 DNA is TGTGCCAGCAGTTTAGGCGGCTACCTCTACAATGAGCAGTTCTTC.

The chain carries TRBV11-2 and TRBJ1-4; unclear D gene. The CDR3 runs to 15 residues. Germline loops: CDR1 SGHAT, CDR2 FQNNGV. Trimming shortened V by 5 bases and J by 6 bases, and 16 bases separated the two germline ends. CDR3 DNA: TGTGCCAGCAGCGATCGACCTGACGCCGATGAAAAACTGTTTTTT. This gives the protein CASSDRPDADEKLFF.

The chain has TRBV5-1 and TRBJ2-1; 7 positions agree with TRBD2. After removal of 4 bases from V and 9 bases from J, the junction contained 10 bases not matched to a gene. CDR3 size: 14 residues. Germline V lookup: CDR1 SGHRS, CDR2 YFSETQ. The CDR3 coding sequence is TGCGCCAGCAGCGCGGACTCGACTAGCAGTGAGCAGTTCTTC. Translating it yields CASSADSTSSEQFF.

This clonotype came up a few times. The J gene is TRBJ2-1, the V gene TRBV13; TRBD2 matches 7 bases. Germline lookup yields CDR1 PRHDT and CDR2 FYEKMQ (reference sequence). This CDR3 has 16 amino acids. J was trimmed by 1 base and V by 7 bases; bases with no gene match: 10. The CDR3 sequence: CASTLGGGTSYNEQFF. CDR3 nucleotides: TGTGCCAGCACCCTTGGGGGAGGGACTTCCTACAATGAGCAGTTCTTC.

This clonotype has just a few counts. The chain is built from TRBV18 and TRBJ2-7, with D perhaps TRBD1 (6 bases). Trimming removed 4 bases at V and 5 bases at J, with 15 bases between. CDR3 length equals 14 residues. Germline CDR1 reads KGHSH; CDR2 reads LQKENI. The CDR3 sequence: CASSREQGFDEQYF. CDR3 nucleotides: TGTGCCAGCTCACGTGAACAGGGATTCGACGAGCAGTACTTC.

The gene calls are TRBV19 and TRBJ2-1; TRBD1 aligns across 7 bases. The germline gives CDR1 LNHDA, CDR2 SQIVND (reference sequence). This CDR3 has 16 amino acids. V was pared by 3 bases and J by 3 bases, with 8 bases of the junction left unmatched. The CDR3 nucleotides are TGTGCCAGTAGTATTCCCCGGGACAGTATCTACAATGAGCAGTTCTTC. It yields the protein CASSIPRDSIYNEQFF.

The gene calls are TRBV5-1 and TRBJ1-2, with 7 nucleotides matching TRBD1. The length of the CDR3 is 12 residues. V gave up 4 bases and J gave up 7 bases; unmatched junction bases: 4. CDR1 is SGHRS and CDR2 is YFSETQ in the germline V gene. The CDR3 spells CASSTGTVGYTF. The CDR3, as DNA: TGCGCCAGCAGCACCGGGACAGTTGGCTACACCTTC.

The chain couples TRBV29-1 to TRBJ2-7; TRBD1 agrees at 7 bases. Trimming at V came to 7 bases and at J to 3 bases, leaving 9 bases not matched to a gene. CDR3 length equals 13 residues. Germline V gene data show CDR1 as SQVTM and CDR2 as ANQGSEA. The CDR3 is CSAVNRGGYEQYF. CDR3 sequence (DNA): TGCAGCGCCGTTAACAGGGGTGGCTACGAGCAGTACTTC.

V usage is TRBV6-2 or TRBV6-3 and J usage is TRBJ2-3; 13 nucleotides align to TRBD2. CDR1 and CDR2 (germline): MNHEY, SVGEGT. V gave up 2 bases and J gave up 2 bases; unmatched junction bases: 4. This CDR3 contains 17 residues. The CDR3 DNA reads as TGTGCCAGCAGTTACCGGACTAGCGGGAGACACACAGATACGCAGTATTTT. It yields the protein CASSYRTSGRHTDTQYF.